This T cell receptor (beta chain) was captured by sequencing in a study of blood T cell repertoires in COVID-19. Germline V lookup: CDR1 LGHNA, CDR2 YNFKEQ. The CDR3 totals 14 residues. The trim removed 6 bases at V and 0 bases at J, leaving 2 bases unmatched. Per the study methods: How many nucleated cells were present was estimated from reference gene primer amplification. Here immunoSEQ multiplex PCR was the method, and the copy in TCRdb shows in-frame clones only, minus some. V and J calls and clone size are copied from that table; D and trimming were computed from the DNA. The table shows tens of thousands of clones, with approximately 80% occurring only once.

The sequencing input was peripheral blood. The receptor comes from a young man with COVID-19, enrolled during active disease. The chain is built from TRBV4-2 and TRBJ1-3; TRBD1 agrees at 7 bases. The CDR3 bases are TGTGCCAGCAGACGGGACAGCTCTGGAAACACCATATATTTT. This translates into CASRRDSSGNTIYF.